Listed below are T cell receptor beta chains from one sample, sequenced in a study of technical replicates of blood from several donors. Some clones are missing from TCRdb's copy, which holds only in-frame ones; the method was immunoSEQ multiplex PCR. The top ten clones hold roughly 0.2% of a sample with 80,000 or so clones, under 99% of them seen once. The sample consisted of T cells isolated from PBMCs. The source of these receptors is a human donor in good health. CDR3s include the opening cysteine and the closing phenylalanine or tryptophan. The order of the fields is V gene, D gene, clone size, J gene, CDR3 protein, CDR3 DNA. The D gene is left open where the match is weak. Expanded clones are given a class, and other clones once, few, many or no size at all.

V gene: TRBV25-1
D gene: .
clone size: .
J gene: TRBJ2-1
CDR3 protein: CASSGLSSYNEQFF
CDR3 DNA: TGTGCCAGCAGTGGACTTAGCTCCTACAATGAGCAGTTCTTC

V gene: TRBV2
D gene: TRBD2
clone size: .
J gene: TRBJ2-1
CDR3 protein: CASRRLAGHNEQFF
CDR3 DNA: TGTGCCAGCAGGAGACTAGCGGGACACAATGAGCAGTTCTTC

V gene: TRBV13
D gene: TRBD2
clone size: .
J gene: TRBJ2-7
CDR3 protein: CASSSTSGSYEQYF
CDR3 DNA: TGTGCCAGCAGCTCGACTAGCGGGTCCTACGAGCAGTACTTC

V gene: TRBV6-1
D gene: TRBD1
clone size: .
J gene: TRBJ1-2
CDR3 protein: CASSAPPGQGFGYTF
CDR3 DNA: TGTGCCAGCAGCGCCCCCCCGGGACAGGGCTTTGGCTACACCTTC

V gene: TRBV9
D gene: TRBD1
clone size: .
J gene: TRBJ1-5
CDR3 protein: CASSVAGQGQPQHF
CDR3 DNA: TGTGCCAGCAGCGTAGCTGGACAGGGCCAGCCCCAGCATTTT

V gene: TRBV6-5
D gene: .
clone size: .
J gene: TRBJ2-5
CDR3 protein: CASSYSRGQETQYF
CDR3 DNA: TGTGCCAGCAGTTACTCGCGGGGCCAAGAGACCCAGTACTTC

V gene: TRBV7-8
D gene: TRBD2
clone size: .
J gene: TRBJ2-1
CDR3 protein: CASSSVAGEQPNEQFF
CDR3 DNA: TGTGCCAGCAGCTCTGTAGCGGGAGAGCAACCCAATGAGCAGTTCTTC

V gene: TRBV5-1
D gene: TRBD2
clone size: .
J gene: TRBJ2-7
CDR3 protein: CASSLTSGSSEQYF
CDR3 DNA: TGCGCCAGCAGCTTGACTAGCGGGAGTTCCGAGCAGTACTTC

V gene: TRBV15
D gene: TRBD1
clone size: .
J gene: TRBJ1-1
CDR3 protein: CATSSRQGGSEAFF
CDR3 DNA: TGTGCCACCAGCAGTCGGCAGGGGGGTTCTGAAGCTTTCTTT

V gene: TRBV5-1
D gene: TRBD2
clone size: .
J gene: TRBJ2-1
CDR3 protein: CASSPTSSGSGYNEQFF
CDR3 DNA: TGCGCCAGCAGCCCAACCTCTAGCGGGAGTGGTTACAATGAGCAGTTCTTC

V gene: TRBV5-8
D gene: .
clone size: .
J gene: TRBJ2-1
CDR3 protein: CASSLRERYNEQFF
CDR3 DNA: TGTGCCAGCAGCTTGAGGGAGAGGTACAATGAGCAGTTCTTC

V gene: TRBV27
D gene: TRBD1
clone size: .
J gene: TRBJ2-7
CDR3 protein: CASSHSTGSGFYEQYF
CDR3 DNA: TGTGCCAGCAGCCATTCGACAGGGTCGGGATTCTACGAGCAGTACTTC

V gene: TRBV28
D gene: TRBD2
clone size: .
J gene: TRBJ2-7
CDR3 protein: CASTVTAGGSPYEQYF
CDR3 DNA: TGTGCCAGCACCGTAACGGCGGGAGGGTCCCCCTACGAGCAGTACTTC

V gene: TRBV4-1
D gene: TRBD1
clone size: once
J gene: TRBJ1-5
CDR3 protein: CASSLSTGGQPQHF
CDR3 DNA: TGCGCCAGCAGCCTTTCTACAGGGGGCCAGCCCCAGCATTTT

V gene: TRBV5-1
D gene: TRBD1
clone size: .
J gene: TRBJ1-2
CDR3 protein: CASGNRGDYGYTF
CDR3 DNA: TGCGCCAGCGGAAACAGGGGAGACTATGGCTACACCTTC

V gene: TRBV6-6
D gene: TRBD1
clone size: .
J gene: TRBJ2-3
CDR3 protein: CASSSGQGTDTQYF
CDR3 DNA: TGTGCCAGCAGTTCCGGACAGGGCACAGATACGCAGTATTTT

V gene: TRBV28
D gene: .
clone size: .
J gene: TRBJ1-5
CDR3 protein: CASSSPGVGQPQHF
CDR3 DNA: TGTGCCAGCAGTTCCCCAGGGGTGGGACAGCCCCAGCATTTT

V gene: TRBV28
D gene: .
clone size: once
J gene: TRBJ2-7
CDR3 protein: CASSLLSAFGGYEQYF
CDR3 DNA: TGTGCCAGCAGTTTATTGAGCGCCTTCGGGGGCTACGAGCAGTACTTC

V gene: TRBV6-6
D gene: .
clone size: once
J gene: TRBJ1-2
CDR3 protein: CATVGGSYGYTF
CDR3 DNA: TGTGCCACCGTGGGGGGGAGCTATGGCTACACCTTC

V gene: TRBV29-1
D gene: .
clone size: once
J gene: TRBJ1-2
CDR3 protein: CSGAQGLGGYGYTF
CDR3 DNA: TGCAGCGGTGCCCAAGGACTGGGGGGGTATGGCTACACCTTC

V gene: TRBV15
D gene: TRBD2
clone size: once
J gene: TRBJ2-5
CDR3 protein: CATSATRLAGYQETQYF
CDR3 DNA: TGTGCCACCAGCGCAACCAGACTAGCGGGATACCAAGAGACCCAGTACTTC

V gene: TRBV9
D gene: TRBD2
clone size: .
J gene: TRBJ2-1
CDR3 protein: CASSVSSSGSRSDEQFF
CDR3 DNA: TGTGCCAGCAGCGTGTCGTCTAGCGGGAGTAGGTCCGATGAGCAGTTCTTC

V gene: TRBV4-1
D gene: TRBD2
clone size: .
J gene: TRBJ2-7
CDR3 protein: CASSQPGTSGRGKYEQYF
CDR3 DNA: TGCGCCAGCAGCCAACCTGGGACTAGCGGGAGGGGGAAATACGAGCAGTACTTC

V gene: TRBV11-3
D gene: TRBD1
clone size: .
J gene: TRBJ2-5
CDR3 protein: CASRSRDREKETQYF
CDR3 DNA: TGTGCCAGCAGAAGCCGGGACAGGGAAAAAGAGACCCAGTACTTC

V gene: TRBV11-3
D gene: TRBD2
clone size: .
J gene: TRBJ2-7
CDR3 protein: CASSLAAGGFYEQYF
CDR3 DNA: TGTGCCAGCAGCTTAGCAGCGGGAGGATTCTACGAGCAGTACTTC

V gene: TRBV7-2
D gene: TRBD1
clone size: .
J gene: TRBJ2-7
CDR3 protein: CASRQPGQGSEQYF
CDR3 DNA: TGTGCCAGCAGACAACCGGGACAGGGATCCGAGCAGTACTTC

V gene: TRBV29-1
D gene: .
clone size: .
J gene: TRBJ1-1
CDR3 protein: CSVEEWGSGGTAFF
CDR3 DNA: TGCAGCGTTGAAGAATGGGGATCCGGGGGAACGGCTTTCTTT

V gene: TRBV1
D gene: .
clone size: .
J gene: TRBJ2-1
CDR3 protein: CTSSQGSGRAFPPHNEQFF
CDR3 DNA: TGCACCAGCAGCCAAGGTAGCGGGAGGGCCTTTCCCCCCCACAATGAGCAGTTCTTC